These 31 T cell receptor beta chains were sequenced from one sample in a study of T cell responses to AZD1222 COVID-19 vaccine. The table came from immunoSEQ multiplex PCR; TCRdb's copy has only in-frame clones and leaves some out. This sample yields just under 80,000 clones, of which roughly 90% are seen a single time; roughly 4.7% belongs to the top ten. This specimen was peripheral blood, taken 28 days after the second AZD1222 dose. The receptors shown here come from an adult who received the AZD1222 COVID-19 vaccine.

The gene calls are TRBV12-3 or TRBV12-4 and TRBJ1-5; D ambiguous. The CDR3 is 12 amino acids. Trimming took off 5 bases at V and 7 bases at J, with 9 bases between the two ends. This CDR3 reads CASSGSRQPQHF. In DNA, the CDR3 is TGTGCCAGCAGTGGGTCGAGGCAGCCCCAGCATTTT.

Judged by abundance, this clone is large (0.1 to 1%). The chain recombines TRBV24-1 with TRBJ1-1; D unresolved. The V gene's germline CDR1 is KGHDR and CDR2 SFDVKD. This CDR3 spans 12 amino acids. V was shortened by 3 bases and J by 12 bases, with 13 bases between the two germline ends. The CDR3 reads CATSDGVTRTFF. CDR3 bases: TGTGCCACCAGTGATGGGGTAACTCGGACTTTCTTT.

V and J are TRBV28 and TRBJ1-1; D unresolved. The CDR3 loop spans 11 amino acids. V was trimmed by 4 bases and J by 4 bases, leaving 4 bases between them. Germline V gene data show CDR1 as MDHEN and CDR2 as SYDVKM. The CDR3 DNA reads as TGTGCCAGCAGTTACCCCACTGAAGCTTTCTTT. Protein: CASSYPTEAFF.

The J gene is TRBJ2-1, the V gene TRBV7-9, with TRBD1 matching over 8 bases. Trimming removed 5 bases from V and 9 bases from J; junction bases left unmatched: 24. Germline CDR1 SEHNR, CDR2 FQNEAQ (reference sequence). The CDR3 consists of 19 residues. DNA for the CDR3: TGTGCCAGCAGCCCGCACCAGGGGGCGTGGGCCCCTCGAGGGACTGAGCAGTTCTTC. This codes for CASSPHQGAWAPRGTEQFF.

The chain carries TRBV2 and TRBJ1-6; 9 nucleotides match TRBD1. Germline loops: CDR1 SNHLY, CDR2 FYNNEI. V dropped 6 bases and J dropped 4; count of bases not matched to a gene: 7. The CDR3 loop spans 16 amino acids. The CDR3 loop is CASSGGQGPYNSPLHF. CDR3 nucleotide sequence: TGTGCCAGCAGCGGGGGACAGGGACCTTATAATTCACCCCTCCACTTT. Full variable domain (outside the CDR3, taken from reference TRBV2 and TRBJ1-6): EPEVTQTPSHQVTQMGQEVILRCVPISNHLYFYWYRQILGQKVEFLVSFYNNEISEKSEIFDDQFSVERPDGSNFTLKIRSTKLEDSAMYFCASSGGQGPYNSPLHFGNGTRLTVT.

This clone was recorded a few times. This chain joins TRBV4-1 and TRBJ2-7, with D uncertain. CDR3 length: 14 residues. Looked up from germline, CDR1 is MGHRA and CDR2 is YSYEKL. V was cut by 2 bases and J by 2 bases, with 10 bases left in between. The CDR3 DNA reads as TGCGCCAGCAGCCAACCCGAAATCCCCTACGAGCAGTACTTC. This translates into CASSQPEIPYEQYF.

The gene calls are TRBV9 and TRBJ2-1; TRBD2 aligns across 9 bases. The CDR3 is made up of 13 amino acids. Germline CDR1 and CDR2: SGDLS and YYNGEE. Trimming cost V 5 bases and J 7 bases; bases outside gene matches: 4. In DNA form, the CDR3 reads TGTGCCAGCAGAGCGGGAGGTAAAAATGAGCAGTTCTTC. It encodes CASRAGGKNEQFF.

V gene TRBV6-4 combines with J gene TRBJ2-1; TRBD2 agrees at 9 bases. J lost 9 bases, V lost 0 bases, and 6 bases had no gene match. This CDR3 is built from 15 residues. Per the germline V gene, CDR1 is MRHNA and CDR2 is SNTAGT. The CDR3 loop is CASSDSAGGAGEQFF. The CDR3 bases are TGTGCCAGCAGTGACTCTGCGGGAGGGGCCGGTGAGCAGTTCTTC.

The J gene is TRBJ2-1, the V gene TRBV7-6, with TRBD2 as a possible D gene (7 bases). This CDR3 contains 16 residues. Germline CDR1 reads SGHVS; CDR2 reads FNYEAQ. V lost 7 bases and J 3 bases, leaving 19 bases between the germline ends. CDR3 in amino acids: CASNKRGGRDYNEQFF. Written as DNA, the CDR3 is TGTGCCAGCAACAAAAGGGGGGGACGGGACTACAATGAGCAGTTCTTC.

The gene calls are TRBV7-9 and TRBJ1-6; TRBD1 aligns across 9 bases. Germline CDR1 is SEHNR and CDR2 is FQNEAQ (reference sequence). This CDR3 has 14 residues. The J segment lost 7 bases and the V segment lost 5 bases, leaving 3 bases of the junction unmatched. The CDR3 here is CASSPGQGNSPLHF. The CDR3, as DNA: TGTGCCAGCAGCCCGGGACAGGGAAATTCACCCCTCCACTTT.

The chain joins TRBV7-3 to TRBJ2-1; 8 bases agree with TRBD2. Germline V CDR1 and CDR2: SGHTA, FQGTGA. The trim removed 1 base at V and 5 bases at J, leaving 7 bases unmatched. This CDR3 comprises 16 residues. CDR3 protein: CASSLKSGSSHNEQFF. As DNA, the CDR3 is TGTGCCAGCAGCTTAAAGAGCGGGAGCAGCCACAATGAGCAGTTCTTC.

In this sample, this clone turned up once. This chain joins TRBV9 and TRBJ2-1; D may be TRBD1 (6 bases). CDR3 length: 15 amino acids. Germline CDR1 reads SGDLS; CDR2 reads YYNGEE. V was shortened by 0 bases and J by 4 bases, with 11 bases between the two germline ends. The CDR3 DNA sequence: TGTGCCAGCAGCGTAGAAGGGACACCATACAATGAGCAGTTCTTC. Translated, it gives CASSVEGTPYNEQFF.

The V gene is TRBV24-1, the J gene TRBJ2-6; TRBD1 matches 10 bases. Germline values: CDR1 KGHDR, CDR2 SFDVKD. The CDR3 is made up of 18 amino acids. The trim removed 2 bases at V and 4 bases at J, leaving 7 bases unmatched. This CDR3 reads CATSDWGTGAGGANVLTF. CDR3 in DNA: TGTGCCACCAGTGATTGGGGGACAGGGGCAGGCGGGGCCAACGTCCTGACTTTC.

The chain combines TRBV14 with TRBJ1-4, with 10 bases aligning to TRBD1. This CDR3 has 17 amino acids. The junction had 10 bases not matched to a gene; V was cut back by 1 base and J by 8 bases. Germline-derived CDR1 and CDR2 are SGHDN and FVKESK. The CDR3 loop reads CASSQVGFGQGVEKLFF. CDR3 DNA: TGTGCCAGCAGCCAAGTGGGTTTCGGACAGGGGGTAGAAAAACTGTTTTTT.

The chain recombines TRBV12-5 with TRBJ2-2; TRBD1 matches at 7 bases. V was pared by 4 bases and J by 3 bases, with 17 bases of the junction left unmatched. Germline V gene sequence: CDR1 LGHNT, CDR2 FRNRAP. This CDR3 region has 19 residues. The CDR3 DNA sequence: TGTGCTAGTGGTTGGACGAGACAGAACAGGGGTGGGGACACCGGGGAGCTGTTTTTT. It is translated as CASGWTRQNRGGDTGELFF. Drawing the rest from reference TRBV12-5 and TRBJ2-2, the complete variable domain is DARVTQTPRHKVTEMGQEVTMRCQPILGHNTVFWYRQTMMQGLELLAYFRNRAPLDDSGMPKDRFSAEMPDATLATLKIQPSEPRDSAVYFCASGWTRQNRGGDTGELFFGEGSRLTVL.

The V gene is TRBV27, the J gene TRBJ2-3; D is perhaps TRBD1 or TRBD2 (6 bases each). The CDR3 has 15 amino acids. Trimming took off 6 bases at V and 4 bases at J, with 17 bases between the two ends. Germline lookup yields CDR1 MNHEY and CDR2 SMNVEV (reference sequence). The CDR3 here is CASSLWGADSDTQYF. CDR3 coding DNA: TGTGCCAGCAGCCTTTGGGGGGCAGATTCAGATACGCAGTATTTT.

The chain carries TRBV6-5 and TRBJ2-3; D is undetermined. CDR3 size: 15 residues. The germline V gene has CDR1 MNHEY and CDR2 SVGAGI. The ends were cut back, 8 bases at V and 0 bases at J, with 15 bases in the middle. The CDR3 DNA follows: TGTGCCAGCGTTGTTCGGACCGTTAGCACAGATACGCAGTATTTT. It codes for CASVVRTVSTDTQYF.

The chain uses TRBV2 and TRBJ1-5, with a tentative D call TRBD1 (5 bases). The CDR3 has 15 residues. V was trimmed by 6 bases and J by 1 base, leaving 13 bases between them. CDR1 SNHLY and CDR2 FYNNEI come from the germline V gene. This CDR3 is CASRRDSSSNQPQHF. The CDR3 DNA reads as TGTGCCAGCAGACGGGACTCTAGCAGCAATCAGCCCCAGCATTTT.

The rearrangement uses TRBV5-6 and TRBJ2-7; TRBD2 agrees at 11 bases. The CDR3 spans 15 residues. CDR1 SGHDT and CDR2 YYEEEE come from the germline V gene. J lost 3 bases, V lost 3 bases, and 5 bases had no gene match. The CDR3 spells CASSWIGLAGYEQYF. The CDR3 DNA follows: TGTGCCAGCAGCTGGATAGGACTAGCGGGCTACGAGCAGTACTTC. The full variable domain, with the rest looked up from reference TRBV5-6 and TRBJ2-7, is DAGVTQSPTHLIKTRGQQVTLRCSPKSGHDTVSWYQQALGQGPQFIFQYYEEEERQRGNFPDRFSGHQFPNYSSELNVNALLLGDSALYLCASSWIGLAGYEQYFGPGTRLTVT.

The CDR3 here is CASQLTGAPAYEQYF. CDR3 DNA: TGTGCCAGCCAGTTAACAGGGGCGCCTGCCTACGAGCAGTACTTC. The chain is built from TRBV28 and TRBJ2-7; 7 bases match TRBD1. Germline V gives CDR1 MDHEN, CDR2 SYDVKM. V was pared by 8 bases and J by 2 bases, with 12 bases of the junction left unmatched. The CDR3 runs to 15 residues.

This chain connects TRBV2 to TRBJ1-5; no clear D gene. Germline V gene data show CDR1 as SNHLY and CDR2 as FYNNEI. The CDR3 has 16 residues. The V end lost 2 bases, the J end lost 3 bases, and 14 bases lay between the germline ends. CDR3 DNA sequence: TGTGCCAGCAGTGAATTTAGGCAGACGACCAATCAGCCCCAGCATTTT. Translating gives CASSEFRQTTNQPQHF.

This chain joins TRBV6-5 and TRBJ1-4; possibly TRBD1 for D (6 bases). This CDR3 has 16 amino acids. Germline V gene sequence: CDR1 MNHEY, CDR2 SVGAGI. V lost 2 bases, J lost 5 bases, and 15 bases lay in between. CDR3 bases: TGTGCCAGCAGTTACGGGCTCGGGGGCAAGAATGAAAAACTGTTTTTT. Its translation is CASSYGLGGKNEKLFF.

This sequence joins TRBV28 and TRBJ1-1, with D uncertain. CDR1 is MDHEN and CDR2 is SYDVKM in the germline V gene. The CDR3 has 11 residues. V was cut by 5 bases and J by 6 bases, with 7 bases left in between. The CDR3 here is CASSVAAEAFF. The CDR3 region has the DNA TGTGCCAGCAGTGTGGCCGCTGAAGCTTTCTTT. Full variable domain (missing parts from reference TRBV28 and TRBJ1-1): DVKVTQSSRYLVKRTGEKVFLECVQDMDHENMFWYRQDPGLGLRLIYFSYDVKMKEKGDIPEGYSVSREKKERFSLILESASTNQTSMYLCASSVAAEAFFGQGTRLTVV.

A note on this clone: Other DNA sequences within the sample encode an identical CDR3. The chain carries TRBV18 and TRBJ2-1; D is uncertain. The CDR3 is 13 residues long. With 0 bases removed from V and 2 bases from J, the gap between germline ends came to 2 bases. CDR1 and CDR2 (germline): KGHSH, LQKENI. The CDR3 DNA reads as TGTGCCAGCTCACCACCAACCTACAATGAGCAGTTCTTC. It codes for CASSPPTYNEQFF.

This chain uses TRBV10-1 with TRBJ2-5; a weak D match, TRBD2 (5 bases). Germline V CDR1 and CDR2: WNHNN, SYGVQD (reference sequence). The CDR3 has 15 residues. Trimming stripped 3 bases from V and 2 bases from J, with 13 bases between. CDR3 sequence (DNA): TGCGCCAGCAGTGAATCTGCGGGCCTTCAAGAGACCCAGTACTTC. This encodes CASSESAGLQETQYF.

The chain uses TRBV6-5 and TRBJ1-1; the D is unclear. The germline V gene encodes CDR1 MNHEY and CDR2 SVGAGI. This CDR3 is built from 13 residues. V lost 4 bases and J lost 0, with 6 bases in between. CDR3 sequence reads: CASSFGLNTEAFF. The CDR3 bases are TGTGCCAGCAGTTTTGGCTTGAACACTGAAGCTTTCTTT.

This chain uses TRBV7-2 with TRBJ1-2; 7 bases match TRBD1. CDR3 length: 15 residues. Trimming took 5 bases from V and 8 from J; bases not matched to a gene: 14. CDR1 is SGHTA, CDR2 FQGNSA, per germline. CDR3 nucleotides: TGTGCCAGCAGCCCGTATACAGGGGACGGAGGGGGCTACACCTTC. This codes for CASSPYTGDGGGYTF.

This clone was seen only a few times. This rearrangement joins TRBV6-5 to TRBJ2-7; D is perhaps TRBD1 (6 bases). The CDR3 extends over 13 amino acids. Trimming removed 5 bases at V and 0 bases at J, with 8 bases between. Per the germline V gene, CDR1 is MNHEY and CDR2 is SVGAGI. CDR3 nucleotides: TGTGCCAGCAGTCGGGACAACTCCTACGAGCAGTACTTC. As protein: CASSRDNSYEQYF.

V is TRBV3-1 (or the pseudogene TRBV3-2) and J is TRBJ1-3, with D perhaps TRBD1 (5 bases). The germline V and J ends were trimmed by 1 base and 1 base, with 5 bases remaining between them. This CDR3 is built from 14 residues. The germline gives CDR1 LGHDT, CDR2 YNNKEL (reference sequence). The CDR3 DNA is TGTGCCAGCAGCCAAGCAGGGTCTGGAAACACCATATATTTT. Its protein product is CASSQAGSGNTIYF.

This clone has just one count. The V gene is TRBV6-5, the J gene TRBJ1-2, with a possible D match to TRBD1 (5 bases). Germline V lookup: CDR1 MNHEY, CDR2 SVGAGI. Trimming took 0 bases from V and 13 from J, leaving 15 bases between them. This CDR3 is 13 amino acids long. DNA for the CDR3: TGTGCCAGCAGTTACTCCCCCCAGGGTGCAGGCACCTTC. It codes for CASSYSPQGAGTF.

The chain uses TRBV27 and TRBJ2-6; D remains ambiguous. The CDR3 is 14 residues long. V was pared by 5 bases and J by 0 bases, with 5 bases between. Germline-derived CDR1 and CDR2 are MNHEY and SMNVEV (reference sequence). CDR3 sequence (DNA): TGTGCCAGCAGTGTCTCCTCTGGGGCCAACGTCCTGACTTTC. Amino acid sequence: CASSVSSGANVLTF.